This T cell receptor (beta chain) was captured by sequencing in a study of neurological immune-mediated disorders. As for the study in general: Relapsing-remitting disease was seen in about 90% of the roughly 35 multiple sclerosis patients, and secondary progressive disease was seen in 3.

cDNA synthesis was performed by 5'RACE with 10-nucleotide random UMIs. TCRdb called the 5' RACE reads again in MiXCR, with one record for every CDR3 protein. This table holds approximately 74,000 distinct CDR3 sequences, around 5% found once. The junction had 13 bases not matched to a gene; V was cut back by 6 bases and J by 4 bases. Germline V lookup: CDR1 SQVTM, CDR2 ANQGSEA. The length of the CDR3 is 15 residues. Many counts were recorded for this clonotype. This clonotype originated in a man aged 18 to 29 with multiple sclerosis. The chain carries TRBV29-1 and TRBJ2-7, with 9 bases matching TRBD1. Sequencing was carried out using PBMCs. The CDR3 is CSVSREGTGNYEQYF. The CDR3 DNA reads TGCAGCGTATCCCGGGAAGGGACAGGGAATTACGAGCAGTACTTC.